The sequence of this T cell receptor beta chain was determined in a study of T cell changes during pregnancy in multiple sclerosis. Sequencing was performed with immunoSEQ multiplex PCR; in TCRdb, only in-frame clones are kept and a portion is missing. The repertoire holds around 81,000 clones, roughly 89% seen once, with 3.5% to 4.5% in the top ten. The CDR3 length is 16 residues. CDR1 and CDR2 from the germline V gene are SGHKS and YYEKEE (reference sequence). The germline V and J ends were trimmed by 4 bases and 3 bases, with 20 bases remaining between them. J is TRBJ2-7 and V is TRBV5-5; perhaps TRBD2 as D (6 bases). The source was peripheral blood, collected after pregnancy. The source of this sequence is a female donor in good health, enrolled as a control in a pregnancy study. The CDR3 DNA reads as TGTGCCAGCAGCCCGTACGGGACTTCCGACTACTACGAGCAGTACTTC. It codes for CASSPYGTSDYYEQYF. The full variable domain, completed using reference TRBV5-5 and TRBJ2-7, is DAGVTQSPTHLIKTRGQQVTLRCSPISGHKSVSWYQQVLGQGPQFIFQYYEKEERGRGNFPDRFSARQFPNYSSELNVNALLLGDSALYLCASSPYGTSDYYEQYFGPGTRLTVT.